Sequencing of this T cell receptor (beta chain) was carried out in a study of post-analysis software for immune sequencing data. This clonotype was counted once. What it binds is unknown. Study observations and caveats: In patients, TRBV5-6, TRBV5-1 and TRBV20-1 belonged to roughly 5 TRBV segments found more frequently than in controls.

Unique molecular identifiers had been added to the TCR beta cDNA libraries. One entry per CDR3 protein results from TCRdb running MiXCR on the PCR reads. Altogether hundreds of thousands of distinct CDR3 sequences are present, approximately 59% being singletons, with the ten largest covering approximately 10%. V shed 7 bases and J shed 4 bases, with 16 bases lying between them. Looked up from germline, CDR1 is SQVTM and CDR2 is ANQGSEA. The CDR3 is 14 residues long. The chain joins TRBV29-1 to TRBJ2-2, with D tentatively TRBD1 or TRBD2 (5 bases each). The receptor comes from a girl between 2 and 10 years old with multiple sclerosis. Sequenced material: blood. The CDR3 loop reads CSGLRGKGTGELFF. The CDR3 DNA reads as TGCAGCGGCCTGAGGGGAAAGGGCACCGGGGAGCTGTTTTTT.